Sequencing of this T cell receptor (beta chain) was carried out in a study of T cells in Graves' hyperthyroidism and ophthalmopathy. Out of 8.5 to 10 ml of fresh peripheral blood came the PBMCs. From RNA transcripts, TCR beta CDR3 regions were amplified. When the TCR CDR3 underwent first-round RT-PCR, the HTBI primer set was used. TCRdb used MiXCR to reprocess the multiplex PCR reads, holding one entry per CDR3 protein. This sample yields 300,000 to 350,000 distinct CDR3 sequences, of which over 15% are seen a single time; around 50% belongs to the top ten. Germline CDR1 is DFQATT and CDR2 is SNEGSKA (reference sequence). V shed 3 bases and J shed 5 bases, with 10 bases lying between them. The CDR3 loop spans 12 amino acids.

The sequencing input was blood. The chain carries TRBV20-1 and TRBJ2-5; no clear D. This clonotype was obtained from a woman aged 45 to 65 with Graves' hyperthyroidism. CDR3 sequence (DNA): TGCAGTGCTAGCCAGGCTGGGGAGACCCAGTACTTC. It is translated as CSASQAGETQYF.